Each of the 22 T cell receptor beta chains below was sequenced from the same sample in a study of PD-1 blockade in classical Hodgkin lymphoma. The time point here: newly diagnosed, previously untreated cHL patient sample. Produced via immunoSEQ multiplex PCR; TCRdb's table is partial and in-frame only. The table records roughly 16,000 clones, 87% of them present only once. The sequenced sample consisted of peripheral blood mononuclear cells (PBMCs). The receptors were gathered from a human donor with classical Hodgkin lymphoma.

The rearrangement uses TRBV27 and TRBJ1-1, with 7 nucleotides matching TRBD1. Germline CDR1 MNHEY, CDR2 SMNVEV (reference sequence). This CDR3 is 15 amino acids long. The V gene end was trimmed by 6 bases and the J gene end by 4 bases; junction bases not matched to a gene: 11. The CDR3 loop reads CASREGTVRGTEAFF. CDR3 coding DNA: TGTGCCAGCAGAGAGGGGACAGTCCGGGGCACTGAAGCTTTCTTT.

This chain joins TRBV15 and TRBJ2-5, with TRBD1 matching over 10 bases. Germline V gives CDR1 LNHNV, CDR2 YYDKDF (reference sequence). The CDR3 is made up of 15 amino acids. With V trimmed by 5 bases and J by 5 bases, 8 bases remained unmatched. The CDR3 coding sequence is TGTGCCACCAGCGACTGGGGGGACAGGGGTGAGACCCAGTACTTC. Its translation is CATSDWGDRGETQYF.

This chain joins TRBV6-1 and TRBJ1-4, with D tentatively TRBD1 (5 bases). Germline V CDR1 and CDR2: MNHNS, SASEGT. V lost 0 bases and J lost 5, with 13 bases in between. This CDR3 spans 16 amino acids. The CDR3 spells CASSEAPGRANEKLFF. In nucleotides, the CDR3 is TGTGCCAGCAGTGAAGCTCCGGGACGGGCCAATGAAAAACTGTTTTTT.

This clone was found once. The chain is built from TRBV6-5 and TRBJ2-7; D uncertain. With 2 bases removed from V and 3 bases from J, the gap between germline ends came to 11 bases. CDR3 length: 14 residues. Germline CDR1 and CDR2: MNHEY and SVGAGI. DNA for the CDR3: TGTGCCAGCAGTTACGAGAGAAAGAACTACGAGCAGTACTTC. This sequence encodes CASSYERKNYEQYF.

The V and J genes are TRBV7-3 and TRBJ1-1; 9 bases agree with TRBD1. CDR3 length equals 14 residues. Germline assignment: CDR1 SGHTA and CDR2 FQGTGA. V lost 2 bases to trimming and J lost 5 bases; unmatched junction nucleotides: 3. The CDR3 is CASSLLDRGTEAFF. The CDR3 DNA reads TGTGCCAGCAGCTTATTGGACAGGGGAACTGAAGCTTTCTTT.

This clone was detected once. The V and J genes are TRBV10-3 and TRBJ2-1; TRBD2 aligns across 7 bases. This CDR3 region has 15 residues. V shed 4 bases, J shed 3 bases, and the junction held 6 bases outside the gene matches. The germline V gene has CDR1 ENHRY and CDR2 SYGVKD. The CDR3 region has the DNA TGTGCCATCAGTGGGCTAGCGGCAAGCTACAATGAGCAGTTCTTC. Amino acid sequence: CAISGLAASYNEQFF.

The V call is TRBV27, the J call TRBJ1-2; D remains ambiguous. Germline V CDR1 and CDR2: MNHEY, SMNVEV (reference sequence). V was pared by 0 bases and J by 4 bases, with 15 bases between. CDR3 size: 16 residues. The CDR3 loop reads CASSLSNAERRYGYTF. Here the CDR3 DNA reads TGTGCCAGCAGTTTATCGAACGCCGAGCGACGCTATGGCTACACCTTC.

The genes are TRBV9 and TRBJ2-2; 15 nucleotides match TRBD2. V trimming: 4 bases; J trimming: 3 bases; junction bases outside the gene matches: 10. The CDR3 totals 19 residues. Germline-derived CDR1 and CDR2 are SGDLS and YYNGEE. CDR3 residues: CASSPEGGLAGGDTGELFF. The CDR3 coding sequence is TGTGCCAGCAGCCCAGAGGGGGGACTAGCGGGAGGCGACACCGGGGAGCTGTTTTTT.

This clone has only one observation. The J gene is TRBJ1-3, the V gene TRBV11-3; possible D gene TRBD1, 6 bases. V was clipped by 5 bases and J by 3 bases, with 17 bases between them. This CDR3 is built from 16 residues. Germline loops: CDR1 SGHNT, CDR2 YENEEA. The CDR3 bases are TGTGCCAGCAGCCCCGGAGGGGGGGCGAGTGGAAACACCATATATTTT. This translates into CASSPGGGASGNTIYF.

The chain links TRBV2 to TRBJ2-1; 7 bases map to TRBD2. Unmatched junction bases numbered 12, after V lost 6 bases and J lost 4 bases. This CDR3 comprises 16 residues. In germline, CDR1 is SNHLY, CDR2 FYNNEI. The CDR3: CASSPGSGIKYNEQFF. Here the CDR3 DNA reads TGTGCCAGCAGCCCGGGAAGCGGGATTAAGTACAATGAGCAGTTCTTC.

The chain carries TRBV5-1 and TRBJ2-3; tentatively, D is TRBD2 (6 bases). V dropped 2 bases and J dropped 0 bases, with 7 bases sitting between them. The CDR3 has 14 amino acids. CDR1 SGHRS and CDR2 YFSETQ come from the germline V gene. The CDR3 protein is CASSFGSSTDTQYF. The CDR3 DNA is TGCGCCAGCAGCTTCGGGAGTAGCACAGATACGCAGTATTTT.

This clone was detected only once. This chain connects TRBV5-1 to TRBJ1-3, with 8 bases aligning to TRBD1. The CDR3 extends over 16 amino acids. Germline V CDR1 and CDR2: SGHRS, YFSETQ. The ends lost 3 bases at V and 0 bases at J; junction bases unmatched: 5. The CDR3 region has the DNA TGCGCCAGCAGCTACCAGGGGGCGAGCTCTGGAAACACCATATATTTT. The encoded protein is CASSYQGASSGNTIYF.

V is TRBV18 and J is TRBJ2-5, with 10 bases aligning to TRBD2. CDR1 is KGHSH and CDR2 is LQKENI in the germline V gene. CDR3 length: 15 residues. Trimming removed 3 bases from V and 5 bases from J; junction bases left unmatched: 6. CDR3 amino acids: CASSPSGRFQETQYF. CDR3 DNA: TGTGCCAGCTCACCTAGCGGGAGGTTTCAGGAGACCCAGTACTTC.

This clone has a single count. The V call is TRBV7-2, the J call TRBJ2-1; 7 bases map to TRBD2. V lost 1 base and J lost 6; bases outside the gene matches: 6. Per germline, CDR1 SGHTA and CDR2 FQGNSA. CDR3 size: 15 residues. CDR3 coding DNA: TGTGCCAGCAGCTTAGTTGGGGGGAGGGTCAATGAGCAGTTCTTC. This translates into CASSLVGGRVNEQFF.

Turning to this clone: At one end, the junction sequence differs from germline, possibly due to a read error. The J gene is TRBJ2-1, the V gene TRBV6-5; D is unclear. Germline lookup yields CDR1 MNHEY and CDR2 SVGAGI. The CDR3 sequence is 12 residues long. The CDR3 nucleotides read TGTGCCAGCAGTAACTCGCCCAATGAGCAGTTCTTC. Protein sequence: CASSNSPNEQFF.

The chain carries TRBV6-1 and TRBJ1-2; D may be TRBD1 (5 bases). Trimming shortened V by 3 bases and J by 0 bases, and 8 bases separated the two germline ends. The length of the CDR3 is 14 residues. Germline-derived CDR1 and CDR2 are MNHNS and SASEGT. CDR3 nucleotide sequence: TGTGCCAGCAGTGACAGGGCGACTAACTATGGCTACACCTTC. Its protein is CASSDRATNYGYTF.

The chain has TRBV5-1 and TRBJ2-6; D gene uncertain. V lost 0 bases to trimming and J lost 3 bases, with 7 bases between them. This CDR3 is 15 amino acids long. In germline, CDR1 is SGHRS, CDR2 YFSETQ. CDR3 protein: CASSLGWVGANVLTF. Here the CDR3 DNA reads TGCGCCAGCAGCTTGGGCTGGGTTGGGGCCAACGTCCTGACTTTC. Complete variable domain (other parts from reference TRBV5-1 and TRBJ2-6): KAGVTQTPRYLIKTRGQQVTLSCSPISGHRSVSWYQQTPGQGLQFLFEYFSETQRNKGNFPGRFSGRQFSNSRSEMNVSTLELGDSALYLCASSLGWVGANVLTFGAGSRLTVL.

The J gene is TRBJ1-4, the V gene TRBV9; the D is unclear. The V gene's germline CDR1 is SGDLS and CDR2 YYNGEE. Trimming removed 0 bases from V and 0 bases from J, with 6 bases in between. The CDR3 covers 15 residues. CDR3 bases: TGTGCCAGCAGCGTAGGGGATGCAACTAATGAAAAACTGTTTTTT. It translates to CASSVGDATNEKLFF.

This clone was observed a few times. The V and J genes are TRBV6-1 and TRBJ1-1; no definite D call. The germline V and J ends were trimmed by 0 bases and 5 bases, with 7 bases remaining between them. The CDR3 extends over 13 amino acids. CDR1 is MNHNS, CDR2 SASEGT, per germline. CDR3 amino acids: CASSEAGRTEAFF. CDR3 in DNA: TGTGCCAGCAGTGAAGCAGGGCGTACTGAAGCTTTCTTT.

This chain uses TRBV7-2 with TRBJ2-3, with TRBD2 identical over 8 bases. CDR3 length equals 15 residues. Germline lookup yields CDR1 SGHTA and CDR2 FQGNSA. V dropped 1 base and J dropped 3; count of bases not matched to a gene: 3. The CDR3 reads CASSLVASGTDTQYF. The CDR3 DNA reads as TGTGCCAGCAGCTTAGTTGCTAGCGGGACAGATACGCAGTATTTT.

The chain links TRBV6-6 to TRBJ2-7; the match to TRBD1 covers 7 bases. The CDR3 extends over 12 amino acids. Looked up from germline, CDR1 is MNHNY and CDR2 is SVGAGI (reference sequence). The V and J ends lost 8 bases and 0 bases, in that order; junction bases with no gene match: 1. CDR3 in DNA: TGTGCCAGCGGACAGGACTCCTACGAGCAGTACTTC. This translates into CASGQDSYEQYF.

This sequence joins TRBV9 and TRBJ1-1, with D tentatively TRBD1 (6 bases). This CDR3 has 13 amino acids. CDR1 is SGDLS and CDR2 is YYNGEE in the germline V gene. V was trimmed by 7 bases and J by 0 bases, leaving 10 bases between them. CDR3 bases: TGTGCCAGCGGTAAGGGGGTGAACACTGAAGCTTTCTTT. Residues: CASGKGVNTEAFF.